This is a list of T cell receptor beta chains from one sample in a study of T cell responses to AZD1222 COVID-19 vaccine. The data were produced by immunoSEQ multiplex PCR, yet TCRdb's version contains in-frame clones alone and is incomplete. The sample has about 100,000 clones, approximately 87% seen once. The specimen comprised peripheral blood, sampled on day 0 of AZD1222 vaccination. The receptors shown here come from an adult in good health. CDR3s include the opening cysteine and the closing phenylalanine or tryptophan. A D gene is named only where the DNA matches it firmly. Clone size appears in some rows only: once, few, many, or a class for an expanded clone.

TRBV7-2	.	.	TRBJ1-6	CASRRIRGRIQNSPLHF	TGTGCCAGCAGGCGAATTCGGGGGAGGATCCAGAATTCACCCCTCCACTTT
TRBV24-1	.	.	TRBJ2-1	CATRDSGYNEQFF	TGTGCCACCAGGGATTCGGGTTACAATGAGCAGTTCTTC
TRBV7-9	.	TRBD2	TRBJ2-3	CASSLPSGRGTDTQYF	TGTGCCAGCAGCCTTCCTAGCGGGAGAGGGACAGATACGCAGTATTTT
TRBV5-1	.	.	TRBJ1-4	CASSLGVNNEKLFF	TGCGCCAGCAGCTTGGGGGTGAATAATGAAAAACTGTTTTTT
TRBV2	.	TRBD1	TRBJ2-7	CASSAGTGAYEQYF	TGTGCCAGCAGCGCCGGGACAGGGGCCTACGAGCAGTACTTC
TRBV27	.	TRBD1	TRBJ1-2	CASTKGVTGGAWGGYTF	TGTGCCAGCACGAAAGGGGTAACAGGGGGCGCCTGGGGTGGCTACACCTTC
TRBV10-3	.	.	TRBJ2-7	CAISRDRVGGHEQYF	TGTGCCATCAGCCGGGACCGAGTTGGTGGGCACGAGCAGTACTTC
TRBV10-3	.	.	TRBJ2-2	CAISRQTETGELFF	TGTGCCATCAGTAGGCAGACGGAAACCGGGGAGCTGTTTTTT
TRBV6-4	.	.	TRBJ2-5	CASSARRGGYSLETQYF	TGTGCCAGCAGCGCCCGACGAGGGGGGTATAGTTTGGAGACCCAGTACTTC
TRBV4-1	.	.	TRBJ1-4	CASSHPGKGATNEKLFF	TGCGCCAGCAGCCATCCCGGTAAGGGAGCAACTAATGAAAAACTGTTTTTT
TRBV4-2	once	TRBD2	TRBJ2-3	CASSQDTGKRVAGGSDTQYF	TGTGCCAGCAGCCAAGATACCGGGAAAAGGGTAGCGGGAGGTTCAGATACGCAGTATTTT
TRBV7-2	few	.	TRBJ2-7	CASSFSSYEQYF	TGTGCCAGCAGCTTTAGCTCCTACGAGCAGTACTTC
TRBV7-3	once	.	TRBJ2-1	CASSVTGDRSYNEQFF	TGTGCCAGCAGCGTAACAGGTGATAGGTCCTACAATGAGCAGTTCTTC
TRBV5-1	once	TRBD1	TRBJ1-6	CASRQGFDNSPLHF	TGCGCCAGCCGACAGGGTTTTGATAATTCACCCCTCCACTTT
TRBV6-5	.	.	TRBJ2-7	CASRKLDRIYEQYF	TGTGCCAGCAGAAAACTTGACAGGATCTACGAGCAGTACTTC
TRBV19	.	.	TRBJ2-7	CASSSGPSYEQYF	TGTGCCAGTAGTAGTGGGCCATCCTACGAGCAGTACTTC
TRBV2	.	TRBD1	TRBJ1-4	CASSTGQEFNEKLFF	TGTGCCAGCAGTACAGGACAGGAGTTTAATGAAAAACTGTTTTTT
TRBV5-4	once	TRBD2	TRBJ2-1	CASMPMVSGVSSYNEQFF	TGTGCCAGCATGCCTATGGTTAGCGGGGTGAGCTCCTACAATGAGCAGTTCTTC
TRBV6-5	.	TRBD2	TRBJ2-7	CASTLDPGGYEQYF	TGTGCCAGCACCTTAGACCCCGGGGGGTACGAGCAGTACTTC
TRBV18	.	.	TRBJ2-5	CASSPGHQETQYF	TGTGCCAGCTCACCGGGACACCAAGAGACCCAGTACTTC
TRBV2	.	.	TRBJ2-2	CASRRLRNTGELFF	TGTGCCAGCAGGCGTTTACGGAACACCGGGGAGCTGTTTTTT
TRBV3-1/TRBV3-2	.	.	TRBJ1-5	CASSQAPLGGNQPQHF	TGTGCCAGCAGCCAAGCCCCACTCGGGGGTAATCAGCCCCAGCATTTT
TRBV14	.	.	TRBJ2-5	CASSLTDREETQYF	TGTGCCAGCAGCCTCACGGACAGAGAAGAGACCCAGTACTTC
TRBV5-1	.	.	TRBJ1-3	CASSLAPGIEGNTIYF	TGCGCCAGCAGCTTGGCCCCAGGGATAGAAGGAAACACCATATATTTT